The 14 T cell receptor beta chains below were found in one sample sequenced in a study of CDR3 diversity in severe acne. In TCRdb, the PCR reads were re-called with MiXCR into one record per CDR3 protein. Among more than 85,000 distinct CDR3 sequences listed, 45% to 50% were seen once. The specimen was blood. Source of these receptors: a male donor in good health, serving as a control.

This clonotype came up once. The gene calls are TRBV4-1 and TRBJ2-1, with unresolved D. Deletions cut 1 base from V and 7 bases from J, with 11 bases between. The CDR3 runs 14 residues. Germline assignment: CDR1 MGHRA and CDR2 YSYEKL. This chain's CDR3 is CASSQGYSVNEQFF. In DNA, the CDR3 is TGCGCCAGCAGCCAAGGGTACAGCGTGAATGAGCAGTTCTTC.

At least ten counts were recorded for this clonotype. The rearrangement joins TRBV27 to TRBJ2-7; 8 bases line up with TRBD1. The CDR3 covers 16 residues. Germline CDR1 is MNHEY and CDR2 is SMNVEV (reference sequence). J was trimmed by 2 bases and V by 0 bases; bases with no gene match: 6. CDR3 nucleotide sequence: TGTGCCAGCAGTTTATCAGCAGGGGGCGACACCTACGAGCAGTACTTC. Its protein is CASSLSAGGDTYEQYF.

The chain couples TRBV9 to TRBJ2-5, with 9 bases that match TRBD2. In germline, CDR1 is SGDLS, CDR2 YYNGEE. Trimming at V came to 2 bases and at J to 1 base, leaving 3 bases not matched to a gene. The CDR3 extends over 15 amino acids. DNA of the CDR3: TGTGCCAGCAGCGTGGGGACTAGCAGCCAAGAGACCCAGTACTTC. Protein sequence: CASSVGTSSQETQYF.

This clonotype was seen many times. This rearrangement joins TRBV19 to TRBJ1-2; D gene ambiguous. V lost 5 bases to trimming and J lost 5 bases, with 18 bases between them. The CDR3 length is 15 residues. Per germline, CDR1 LNHDA and CDR2 SQIVND (reference sequence). In DNA, the CDR3 is TGTGCCAGTAGTTCAGCACGGGGATATGGGTATGGCTACACCTTC. It encodes CASSSARGYGYGYTF.

Notes on this clonotype: Because the CDR3 is missing its conserved closing phenylalanine or tryptophan, this is likely a read error. The chain joins TRBV18 to TRBJ1-1, with TRBD1 matching 9 bases. Germline CDR1 reads KGHSH; CDR2 reads LQKENI. The CDR3 loop spans 17 amino acids. The V and J ends lost 3 bases and 0 bases, in that order; junction bases with no gene match: 8. The CDR3 DNA sequence: TGTGCCAGCTCACCGACAGACAGGGGGTCCTTGAACACTGAAGCTTTCTCC. Translating it yields CASSPTDRGSLNTEAFS.

The J gene is TRBJ1-1, the V gene TRBV4-1; possibly TRBD1 for D (5 bases). V shed 8 bases and J shed 1 base, with 17 bases lying between them. Germline V gives CDR1 MGHRA, CDR2 YSYEKL. The CDR3 has 15 residues. The CDR3 here is CASGLQGERNTEAFF. The CDR3 nucleotides read TGCGCCAGCGGCCTACAAGGGGAGAGGAACACTGAAGCTTTCTTT.

This clonotype was observed a single time. Given a much more abundant clone one base away, this may be a read error. The chain uses TRBV20-1 and TRBJ1-2; D gene uncertain. CDR1 is DFQATT, CDR2 SNEGSKA, per germline (reference sequence). The CDR3 covers 14 residues. For the CDR3, the DNA is TGCAGTGCTAGACTACCCGCTGCGCCCTATGGCTGCACCTTC. Translated, it gives CSARLPAAPYGCTF.

Ten or more counts support this clonotype. CDR3 residues: CAITGTEDYEQYF. The CDR3 coding sequence is TGTGCCATCACTGGGACGGAGGATTACGAGCAGTACTTC. The chain has TRBV10-3 and TRBJ2-7; D is tentatively TRBD1 or TRBD2 (5 bases each). CDR3 length equals 13 residues. V was pared by 7 bases and J by 4 bases, with 14 bases between. Germline V gene sequence: CDR1 ENHRY, CDR2 SYGVKD.

This clonotype was observed a handful of times. Mismatch with germline at one junction end may stem from a read error. The V call is TRBV5-1, the J call TRBJ2-7; tentatively, D is TRBD2 (6 bases). CDR1 and CDR2 from the germline V gene are SGHRS and YFSETQ. The CDR3 has 12 amino acids. CDR3: CASSPGSYEQYF. CDR3 DNA sequence: TGTGCCAGCAGCCCCGGGAGCTACGAGCAGTACTTC.

A word on this clonotype: This may be a read error: a much more frequent sequence differs by one nucleotide. The chain uses TRBV10-3 and TRBJ1-2; D perhaps matches TRBD1 (6 bases). The CDR3 has 13 amino acids. Germline CDR1 is ENHRY and CDR2 is SYGVKD. The V end lost 8 bases, the J end lost 1 base, and 11 bases lay between the germline ends. Written as DNA, the CDR3 is TGTGCCATCCGTGGACAGAGTAACTATGGCTACACCTTC. Translating gives CAIRGQSNYGYTF.

This clonotype was counted at least ten times. The rearrangement links TRBV5-5 to TRBJ2-3; 7 nucleotides match TRBD2. There are 17 residues in the CDR3. The trim removed 3 bases at V and 4 bases at J, leaving 14 bases unmatched. Germline V gives CDR1 SGHKS, CDR2 YYEKEE (reference sequence). The CDR3, as DNA: TGTGCCAGCAGCTGGGCTGGGAGGGTGGCCCGTCCAGATACGCAGTATTTT. Amino acid sequence: CASSWAGRVARPDTQYF.

V is TRBV20-1 and J is TRBJ2-5; TRBD2 agrees at 7 bases. Germline trimming cut 3 bases from V and 4 bases from J; bases unmatched to any gene: 11. The germline V gene encodes CDR1 DFQATT and CDR2 SNEGSKA (reference sequence). The CDR3 is 15 amino acids. The CDR3 DNA reads as TGCAGTGCTAGGACCGGGGGAGGGACCGGAGAGACCCAGTACTTC. Residues: CSARTGGGTGETQYF.

This clonotype was recorded once. The chain couples TRBV7-2 to TRBJ2-7, with D uncertain. V lost 3 bases, J lost 5 bases, and 11 bases lay in between. CDR1 is SGHTA, CDR2 FQGNSA, per germline. The CDR3 contains 13 residues. Here the CDR3 DNA reads TGTGCCAGCAGCTTCGGCAGGTGGGACGAGCAGTACTTC. Its protein is CASSFGRWDEQYF.

By share, this clonotype ranks as medium-sized. This chain links TRBV2 with TRBJ1-4; D is ambiguous. The CDR3 extends over 14 amino acids. Per the germline V gene, CDR1 is SNHLY and CDR2 is FYNNEI. The V end was cut by 4 bases, the J end by 5 bases, with 11 bases between. The CDR3 loop reads CASSGLQSNEKLFF. The CDR3 DNA sequence: TGTGCCAGCAGTGGATTACAGTCAAATGAAAAACTGTTTTTT.